A selection of T cell receptor beta chains follows, all from one sample in a study of blood T cell repertoires in COVID-19. TCRdb's copy holds only in-frame clones and misses some; the assay was immunoSEQ multiplex PCR. The repertoire holds over 200,000 clones, with less than 90% as singletons. Sequenced material: PBMCs or T cells enriched from blood (not recorded which). These receptors were obtained from a woman between 25 and 40 years old who had been exposed to COVID-19. CDR3s include the opening cysteine and the closing phenylalanine or tryptophan. The D gene is left open where the match is weak. The listing skips clone size in some rows; elsewhere it reads once, few, many or a size class.

size: once
J: TRBJ2-1
D: TRBD1
V: TRBV14
DNA: TGTGCCAGCAGCCAGGGACAGGGCAGCAACAATGAGCAGTTCTTC
CDR3: CASSQGQGSNNEQFF

size: -
J: TRBJ2-3
D: -
V: TRBV9
DNA: TGTGCCAGCAGCGTAGTCGATACTTACACAGATACGCAGTATTTT
CDR3: CASSVVDTYTDTQYF

size: -
J: TRBJ1-5
D: TRBD1
V: TRBV2
DNA: TGTGCCAGCAGTTCGATGGACAGGTCTCCGGATCAGCCCCAGCATTTT
CDR3: CASSSMDRSPDQPQHF

size: -
J: TRBJ2-2
D: -
V: TRBV6-5
DNA: TGTGCCAGCAGTTACTCGAGGTGGAGCGGGGAGCTGTTTTTT
CDR3: CASSYSRWSGELFF

size: few
J: TRBJ2-2
D: TRBD1
V: TRBV5-1
DNA: TGCGCCAGCAGCTTTAGCAGGGGGCGAAACACCGGGGAGCTGTTTTTT
CDR3: CASSFSRGRNTGELFF

size: -
J: TRBJ1-2
D: -
V: TRBV9
DNA: TGTGCCAGCAGCCCGGGATCTGGCAGGGGAGAGGATGGCTACACCTTC
CDR3: CASSPGSGRGEDGYTF

size: -
J: TRBJ2-1
D: TRBD2
V: TRBV5-4
DNA: TGTGCCAGCAGCTATGGACTAGCGGGGGGGCTGCCGAACTACAATGAGCAGTTCTTC
CDR3: CASSYGLAGGLPNYNEQFF

size: -
J: TRBJ1-1
D: -
V: TRBV29-1
DNA: TGCAGCGCTCTGAAGGGACATTCGAACACTGAAGCTTTCTTT
CDR3: CSALKGHSNTEAFF

size: once
J: TRBJ2-7
D: -
V: TRBV13
DNA: TGTGCCAGCAGCGAGATGTTAGGAGGGATTCATCGCGAGCAGTACTTC
CDR3: CASSEMLGGIHREQYF

size: -
J: TRBJ2-5
D: -
V: TRBV27
DNA: TGTGCCAGCAGTTCCGGGAGCGGGGAGACCCAGTACTTC
CDR3: CASSSGSGETQYF

size: -
J: TRBJ1-5
D: -
V: TRBV20-1
DNA: TGCAGTGCTAGTGAGGGAGGGGGTCAGCCCCAGCATTTT
CDR3: CSASEGGGQPQHF

size: -
J: TRBJ1-5
D: TRBD1
V: TRBV2
DNA: TGTGCCAGCAGTGGGACAGGTTATAGCAATCAGCCCCAGCATTTT
CDR3: CASSGTGYSNQPQHF

size: -
J: TRBJ2-7
D: -
V: TRBV5-5
DNA: TGTGCCAGCAGCTCGGACAGTTTATACGAGCAGTACTTC
CDR3: CASSSDSLYEQYF

size: -
J: TRBJ1-2
D: -
V: TRBV30
DNA: TGTGCCTCCTCCAGGGGTCTCCGCTATGGCTACACCTTC
CDR3: CASSRGLRYGYTF

size: few
J: TRBJ1-2
D: TRBD1
V: TRBV5-6
DNA: TGTGCCAGCAGCCCAGGGGGCGGGAGAGGCTACACCTTC
CDR3: CASSPGGGRGYTF

size: -
J: TRBJ1-2
D: -
V: TRBV11-3
DNA: TGTGCCAGCAGCTTACAGGGGTCGGGCTACACCTTC
CDR3: CASSLQGSGYTF

size: -
J: TRBJ2-7
D: -
V: TRBV19
DNA: TGTGCCAGTAGTCCCCCCTTCGGGGGGCCCTCTTACGAGCAGTACTTC
CDR3: CASSPPFGGPSYEQYF

size: -
J: TRBJ2-7
D: -
V: TRBV2
DNA: TGTGCCAGCAGTGCCACGTACCTATCCTACGAGCAGTACTTC
CDR3: CASSATYLSYEQYF

size: -
J: TRBJ2-7
D: -
V: TRBV27
DNA: TGTGCCAGCAGCTTAAACAGGGACTCCTACGAGCAGTACTTC
CDR3: CASSLNRDSYEQYF